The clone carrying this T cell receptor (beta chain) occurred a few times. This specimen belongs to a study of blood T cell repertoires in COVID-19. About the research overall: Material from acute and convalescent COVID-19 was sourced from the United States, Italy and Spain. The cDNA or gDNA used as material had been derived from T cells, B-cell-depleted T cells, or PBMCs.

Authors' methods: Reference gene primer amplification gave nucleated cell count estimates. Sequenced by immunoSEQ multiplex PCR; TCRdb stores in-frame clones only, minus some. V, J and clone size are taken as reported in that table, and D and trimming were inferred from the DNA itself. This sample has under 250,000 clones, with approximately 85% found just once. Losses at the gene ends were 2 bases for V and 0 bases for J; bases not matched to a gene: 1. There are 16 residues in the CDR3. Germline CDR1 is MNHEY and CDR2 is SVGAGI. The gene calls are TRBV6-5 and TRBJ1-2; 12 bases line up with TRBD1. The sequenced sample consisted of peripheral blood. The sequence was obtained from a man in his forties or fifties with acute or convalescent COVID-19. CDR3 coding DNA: TGTGCCAGCAGTTACGGGACAGGGGGCGCTAACTATGGCTACACCTTC. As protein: CASSYGTGGANYGYTF.